This T cell receptor (beta chain) emerged from a study of blood T cell repertoires in COVID-19. There are 15 residues in the CDR3. Germline CDR1 is MNHNY and CDR2 is SVGAGI (reference sequence). J was trimmed by 0 bases and V by 4 bases; bases with no gene match: 4. TCRdb's table, derived via immunoSEQ multiplex PCR, lists solely in-frame clones and lacks some. Of about 64,000 clones listed, 75% to 85% are singletons. Sequencing was performed on peripheral blood. The chain links TRBV6-6 to TRBJ2-3, with 7 bases aligning to TRBD2. The source is a human donor in a cohort sampled during active COVID-19. CDR3 nucleotide sequence: TGTGCCAGCAGTTCCGGCGGGGGAAGCACAGATACGCAGTATTTT. Translated: CASSSGGGSTDTQYF.